The rows below give T cell receptor beta chains drawn from one sample of a study of T cell responses to AZD1222 COVID-19 vaccine. Repertoires were generated with immunoSEQ multiplex PCR, while TCRdb's copy carries only in-frame clones and drops some. This sample has some 150,000 clones, with approximately 90% found just once. Sequenced material: peripheral blood, taken on day 0 of AZD1222 vaccination. Every receptor here comes from an adult in good health. The CDR3 runs from the conserved cysteine through the conserved F or W. The D gene is left open where the match is weak. Clone size is not always given. Where it is, it says once, few, many or a class for expanded clones.

TRBV11-1	-	TRBJ1-1	-	CASSLFPTVTYTEAFF	TGTGCCAGCAGCTTATTTCCGACAGTAACATACACTGAAGCTTTCTTT
TRBV4-3	-	TRBJ1-5	once	CASSQDALGGNQPQHF	TGCGCCAGCAGCCAAGATGCTTTGGGGGGCAATCAGCCCCAGCATTTT
TRBV18	TRBD1	TRBJ1-1	-	CASSPPGTGAAFF	TGTGCCAGCTCACCACCAGGCACAGGGGCGGCTTTCTTT
TRBV2	-	TRBJ2-7	once	CASRDHSYEQYF	TGTGCCAGCAGAGACCATTCCTACGAGCAGTACTTC
TRBV7-9	TRBD2	TRBJ2-1	-	CASSLPGLAANEQFF	TGTGCCAGCAGTCTACCGGGACTAGCGGCCAATGAGCAGTTCTTC
TRBV4-2	-	TRBJ2-5	-	CASSQGGLAEETQYF	TGTGCCAGCAGCCAAGGTGGCCTAGCCGAAGAGACCCAGTACTTC
TRBV10-3	-	TRBJ1-2	-	CAISESRGNGYTF	TGTGCCATCAGTGAGTCGCGGGGAAATGGCTACACCTTC
TRBV6-4	TRBD2	TRBJ2-1	-	CASSLLAGGRNEQFF	TGTGCCAGCAGTCTCCTAGCGGGAGGGAGGAATGAGCAGTTCTTC
TRBV6-1	TRBD2	TRBJ2-2	-	CASSELAGVNGELFF	TGTGCCAGCAGTGAACTAGCGGGAGTTAACGGGGAGCTGTTTTTT
TRBV20-1	TRBD2	TRBJ2-7	-	CSASWLAGDSYYEQYF	TGCAGTGCTAGTTGGCTAGCGGGAGATTCTTACTACGAGCAGTACTTC
TRBV4-1	-	TRBJ2-6	-	CASSQSTDSGANVLTF	TGCGCCAGCAGCCAGTCGACAGACTCTGGGGCCAACGTCCTGACTTTC
TRBV18	-	TRBJ2-1	-	CASSPVGRLFF	TGTGCCAGCTCACCGGTAGGGCGTCTGTTCTTC
TRBV2	-	TRBJ1-6	-	CASSEEAGSNSPLHF	TGTGCCAGCAGTGAAGAAGCCGGTTCTAATTCACCCCTCCACTTT
TRBV7-9	TRBD2	TRBJ2-5	-	CASSFRTSGEETQYF	TGTGCCAGCAGCTTCCGGACTAGCGGAGAAGAGACCCAGTACTTC
TRBV19	TRBD1	TRBJ2-2	-	CASSTTGGTGELFF	TGTGCCAGTAGCACCACAGGGGGCACCGGGGAGCTGTTTTTT
TRBV2	-	TRBJ1-3	-	CASSELAGGSGNTIYF	TGTGCCAGCAGTGAACTGGCGGGGGGCTCTGGAAACACCATATATTTT
TRBV27	-	TRBJ2-6	-	CASRHGTRSGANVLTF	TGTGCCAGCCGCCACGGGACTCGCTCTGGGGCCAACGTCCTGACTTTC
TRBV18	-	TRBJ1-3	once	CASSPPADSGNTIYF	TGTGCCAGCTCACCACCGGCGGACTCTGGAAACACCATATATTTT
TRBV6-2/TRBV6-3	TRBD2	TRBJ2-7	-	CASSYYGGRAWYEQYF	TGTGCCAGCAGTTACTACGGCGGGAGGGCCTGGTACGAGCAGTACTTC
TRBV28	TRBD1	TRBJ1-1	once	CASSLTGTNTEAFF	TGTGCCAGCAGTTTGACAGGGACGAACACTGAAGCTTTCTTT
TRBV7-2	-	TRBJ2-5	-	CASSLVREAQETQYF	TGTGCCAGCAGCTTAGTGCGGGAAGCACAAGAGACCCAGTACTTC
TRBV6-6	-	TRBJ1-1	-	CATGNTEAFF	TGTGCCACGGGGAACACTGAAGCTTTCTTT
TRBV3-1/TRBV3-2	TRBD2	TRBJ2-7	-	CASSQIGTSGTKYEQYF	TGTGCCAGCAGCCAAATCGGGACTAGCGGGACGAAATACGAGCAGTACTTC
TRBV11-1	-	TRBJ2-1	-	CASSLVGRTAYNEQFF	TGTGCCAGCAGCTTAGTGGGCCGTACGGCCTACAATGAGCAGTTCTTC
TRBV6-4	TRBD2	TRBJ2-1	-	CASSALSGSLINEQFF	TGTGCCAGCAGTGCCCTAAGCGGGAGTTTGATCAATGAGCAGTTCTTC
TRBV7-9	-	TRBJ1-3	-	CASSRQGSPGNTIYF	TGTGCCAGCAGTCGTCAGGGATCCCCTGGAAACACCATATATTTT
TRBV7-8	-	TRBJ2-1	-	CASSLGAASYNEQFF	TGTGCCAGCAGCTTAGGTGCGGCGTCCTACAATGAGCAGTTCTTC